The clone carrying this T cell receptor (beta chain) was seen once. The germline V gene has CDR1 KGHSH and CDR2 LQKENI. Losses at the gene ends were 6 bases for V and 3 bases for J; bases not matched to a gene: 7. CDR3 length: 16 amino acids. This entry is derived from a study of control samples from healthy donors and cancer patients. Clones were read by immunoSEQ multiplex PCR, and TCRdb kept only the in-frame ones, dropping some. The sample has approximately 100,000 clones, approximately 90% seen once. The TCR comes from a man aged 25-45 years in good health. The sample taken for sequencing was blood. The chain carries TRBV18 and TRBJ1-3; TRBD1 aligns across 11 bases. This CDR3 is CASSSSGQGVGNTIYF. CDR3 nucleotide sequence: TGTGCCAGCTCGTCTTCGGGACAGGGGGTTGGAAACACCATATATTTT.